This T cell receptor beta chain originates from a study of blood T cell repertoires in COVID-19 (dated by TCRdb to about 2020). For the wider study: The collaborator samples originated in the United States, Italy and Spain and spanned the acute and convalescent phases of COVID-19. Samples came from the ongoing ImmuneRACE study (first 160 participants) plus 1,254 subjects from 6 global collaborators. The prospective study material was composed of cDNA or gDNA derived from T cells, B-cell-depleted T cells, or PBMCs. Deeply sampled blood TCRbeta repertoires from subjects exposed to, actively infected with, or recovered from COVID-19 were included in the dataset. HLA class I and class II types, where available, came from metadata supplied by the sample provider rather than from assay-based typing. A de-identified subject ID, COVID-19 status, age in years and sex were almost always included in the sample metadata. The repertoires were released in a freely available public database intended as a resource for research on the immune response to SARS-CoV-2.

One collaborating source in Seattle enrolled patients while the patients were actively infected and followed the patients over time throughout the course of disease. Collaborating institutions collected whole blood in K2EDTA tubes following their own protocols. For TCRbeta analysis, collaborator samples were shipped as frozen whole blood, as isolated PBMCs, or as DNA extracted from either sample type. Reading from cysteine to phenylalanine, the CDR3 counts 14 amino acids. Only CDR3 DNA remains: 42 bases, in frame from the first base. Relative to germline, V is 6 bases shorter and J is 5 bases shorter, with 16 bases between their ends. As encoded in the germline V gene, CDR1 is SGHTA while CDR2 is FQGNSA. Only one count was recorded for this clone. What antigen it recognizes has not been identified. Within one base of it there is no much larger clone, and no base qualities were kept. The immunoSEQ Assay, a bias-controlled multiplex PCR, was used to amplify TCRbeta CDR3 regions from genomic DNA. In the authors' own workflow: The number of nucleated cells in each sample was estimated from the amplification of reference gene primers within the assay. Sequence reads were collapsed and filtered to measure the absolute abundance of every unique TCRbeta CDR3 rearrangement. For each sample, productive Simpson clonality was calculated as the square root of Simpson's diversity index across productive rearrangements. What TCRdb holds here is the immuneACCESS table cut down to in-frame rearrangements. Part of the clones is not present; checked against another copy, under half of the missing clones reflect an unresolved V gene, and the others are unexplained. D and trimming were read from the DNA, whereas the V and J calls and clone size are those reported in that table. In all, the sample holds about 160,000 clones, and roughly 93% of those were seen once. Together, the top ten hold less than 2% of the sample.

Overall study outcomes, separate from this receptor: How much clinical and demographic metadata was included differed by source and by participant, and the metadata was provided uncurated.

This receptor was taken from a woman aged 55-75 years with COVID-19, enrolled during active disease. In this chain, TRBV7-2 is recombined with TRBJ1-2; the D gene is perhaps TRBD1, on 6 matching bases. Specimen: peripheral blood. The DNA sequence is as follows: TGTGCCAGCAGTCCGGGGGGCGAGGGGTATGGCTACACCTTC. It is translated as CASSPGGEGYGYTF. Where the CDR3 stops, the reference TRBV7-2 and TRBJ1-2 genes take over; the full variable domain is GAGVSQSPSNKVTEKGKDVELRCDPISGHTALYWYRQSLGQGLEFLIYFQGNSAPDKSGLPSDRFSAERTGGSVSTLTIQRTQQEDSAVYLCASSPGGEGYGYTFGSGTRLTVV.